One and the same sample provided the 5 T cell receptor beta chains below, sequenced in a study of blood T cell repertoires in COVID-19. Assay: immunoSEQ multiplex PCR; the TCRdb copy retains only in-frame clones and omits some. The data show approximately 27,000 clones, almost 90% seen once. Source material: peripheral blood. All receptors derive from an older man with acute or convalescent COVID-19.

This rearrangement joins TRBV4-3 to TRBJ2-3; D is perhaps TRBD1 (6 bases). From germline, CDR1 is LGHNA and CDR2 YSLEER. The V gene lost 6 bases and the J gene lost 0 bases, with 22 bases spanning the gap. The CDR3 runs to 18 residues. The DNA for the CDR3 is TGCGCCAGCAGTCCAACCCTAACAACAGGGTGGAGCACAGATACGCAGTATTTT. Protein product: CASSPTLTTGWSTDTQYF.

This clone was detected only once. The chain links TRBV18 to TRBJ1-3; tentative D call: TRBD1 (6 bases). The CDR3 extends over 16 amino acids. Germline V gene sequence: CDR1 KGHSH, CDR2 LQKENI. The V end lost 3 bases, the J end lost 4 bases, and 16 bases lay between the germline ends. CDR3 sequence (DNA): TGTGCCAGCTCACCCGGATTTTCGGGACAAGGAAACACCATATATTTT. Amino acids: CASSPGFSGQGNTIYF.

This rearrangement joins TRBV29-1 to TRBJ2-3; 10 bases map to TRBD1. The CDR3 length is 17 residues. Losses at the gene ends were 0 bases for V and 4 bases for J; bases not matched to a gene: 10. CDR1 is SQVTM and CDR2 is ANQGSEA in the germline V gene. Here the CDR3 DNA reads TGCAGCGTTGAAGATCTTGTGACAGGGGGCGTCTCAGATACGCAGTATTTT. Residues: CSVEDLVTGGVSDTQYF.

This clone was counted a few times. This rearrangement joins TRBV7-2 to TRBJ2-5; D possibly corresponds to TRBD1 (5 bases). Germline V lookup: CDR1 SGHTA, CDR2 FQGNSA. This CDR3 region has 14 residues. V lost 5 bases, J lost 1 base, and 11 bases lay in between. The CDR3 loop reads CASSTRQFQETQYF. CDR3 coding DNA: TGTGCCAGCAGCACACGACAGTTCCAAGAGACCCAGTACTTC.

The chain recombines TRBV20-1 with TRBJ2-4; tentative D call: TRBD1 (5 bases). CDR1 is DFQATT, CDR2 SNEGSKA, per germline (reference sequence). V dropped 4 bases and J dropped 0 bases, with 13 bases sitting between them. This CDR3 is 15 amino acids long. CDR3 amino acids: CSATDRFLAKNIQYF. CDR3 DNA sequence: TGCAGTGCTACTGACAGATTCCTAGCCAAAAACATTCAGTACTTC.